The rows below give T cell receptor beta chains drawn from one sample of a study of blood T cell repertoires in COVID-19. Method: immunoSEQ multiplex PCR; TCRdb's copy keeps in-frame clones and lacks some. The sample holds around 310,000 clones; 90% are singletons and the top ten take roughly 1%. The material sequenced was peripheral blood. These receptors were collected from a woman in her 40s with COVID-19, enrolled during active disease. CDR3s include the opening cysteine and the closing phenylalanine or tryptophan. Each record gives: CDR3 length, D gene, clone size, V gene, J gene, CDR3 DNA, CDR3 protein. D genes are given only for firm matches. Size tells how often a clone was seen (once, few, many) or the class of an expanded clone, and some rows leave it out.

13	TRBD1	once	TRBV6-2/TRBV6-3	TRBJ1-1	TGTGCCAGCAGCCCGAACAGGGGGACTGAAGCTTTCTTT	CASSPNRGTEAFF
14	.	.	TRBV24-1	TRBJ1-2	TGTGCCACCAGTGATTTGGGCAGAAACTATGGCTACACCTTC	CATSDLGRNYGYTF
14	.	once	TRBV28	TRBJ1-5	TGTGCCAGCAGTTTATGGCAGGGCGGCCAGCCCCAGCATTTT	CASSLWQGGQPQHF
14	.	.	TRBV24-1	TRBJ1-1	TGTGCCACAAGTGATGCAGGGCCGAACACTGAAGCTTTCTTT	CATSDAGPNTEAFF
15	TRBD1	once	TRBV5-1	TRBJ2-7	TGCGCCAGCAGCTTGAGCCGGGACAGGGAGGGCGAGCAGTACTTC	CASSLSRDREGEQYF
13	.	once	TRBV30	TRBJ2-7	TGTGCCTGGAGTTCGGGGGGCATAGGGGAGCAGTACTTC	CAWSSGGIGEQYF
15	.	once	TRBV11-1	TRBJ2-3	TGTGCCAGCAGCCAACCGGGACTTAGCACAGATACGCAGTATTTT	CASSQPGLSTDTQYF
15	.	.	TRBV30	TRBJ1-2	TGTGCCTGGAGTCCAATCCTCCGGGGGAACTATGGCTACACCTTC	CAWSPILRGNYGYTF
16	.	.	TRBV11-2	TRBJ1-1	TGTGCCAGCAGCTTAGTAAGCCAGGCCATGAACACTGAAGCTTTCTTT	CASSLVSQAMNTEAFF
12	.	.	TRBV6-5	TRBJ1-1	TGTGCCAGCAGCGAGCGGAACACTGAAGCTTTCTTT	CASSERNTEAFF
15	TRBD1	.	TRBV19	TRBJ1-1	TGTGCCAGTACCATCCGGGACAGGTGGAACACTGAAGCTTTCTTT	CASTIRDRWNTEAFF
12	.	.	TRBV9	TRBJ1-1	TGTGCCAGCAGTACACCGAACACTGAAGCTTTCTTT	CASSTPNTEAFF
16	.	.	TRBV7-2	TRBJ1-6	TGTGCCAGCAGCTTCGACCTCAGGGATTATAATTCACCCCTCCACTTT	CASSFDLRDYNSPLHF
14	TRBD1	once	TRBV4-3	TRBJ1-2	TGCGCCAGCAGCCAATCGACAGGGGGCGTCGGCTACACCTTC	CASSQSTGGVGYTF
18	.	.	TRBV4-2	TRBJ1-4	TGTGCCAGCAGCCAAATCTGGGGGGTCGGGGAGTTTAATGAAAAACTGTTTTTT	CASSQIWGVGEFNEKLFF
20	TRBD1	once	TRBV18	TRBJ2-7	TGTGCCAGCTCACCTACCCACCCCACCCGGGACAGGGTTTACTCCTACGAGCAGTACTTC	CASSPTHPTRDRVYSYEQYF
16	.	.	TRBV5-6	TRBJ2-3	TGTGCCAGCAGCTCGGACACATTCCCGAGCACAGATACGCAGTATTTT	CASSSDTFPSTDTQYF
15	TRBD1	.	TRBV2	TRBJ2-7	TGTGCCAGCAGTGCTGACCGGACAGGGTCCTACGAGCAGTACTTC	CASSADRTGSYEQYF
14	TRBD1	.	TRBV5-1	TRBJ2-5	TGCGCCAGCAGCTTGATGGGACAGCAAGAGACCCAGTACTTC	CASSLMGQQETQYF
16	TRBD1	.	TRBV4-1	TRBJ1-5	TGCGCCAGCAGCCAACTCCCGGGACAGTACTATCAGCCCCAGCATTTT	CASSQLPGQYYQPQHF
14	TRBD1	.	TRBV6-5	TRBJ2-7	TGTGCCAGCAGTTACTCGGGACAGGGATACGAGCAGTACTTC	CASSYSGQGYEQYF
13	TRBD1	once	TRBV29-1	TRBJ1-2	TGCAGCGTTCCGGGACAGGGGGCGCGAGGCTACACCTTC	CSVPGQGARGYTF
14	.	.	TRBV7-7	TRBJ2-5	TGTGCTAGCAGCTTAGCATCGGGGGAAGAGACCCAGTACTTC	CASSLASGEETQYF
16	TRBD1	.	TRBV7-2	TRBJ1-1	TGTGCCAGCAGCCTACTACAGGGGGCGTTGAACACTGAAGCTTTCTTT	CASSLLQGALNTEAFF
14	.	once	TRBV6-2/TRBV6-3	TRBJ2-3	TGTGCCAGCGGCCTTAGCCGTAGCACAGATACGCAGTATTTT	CASGLSRSTDTQYF
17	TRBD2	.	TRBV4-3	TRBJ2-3	TGCGCCAGCAGCCAAGATTGGGCCAGCGGGGCCTCCCATACGCAGTATTTT	CASSQDWASGASHTQYF